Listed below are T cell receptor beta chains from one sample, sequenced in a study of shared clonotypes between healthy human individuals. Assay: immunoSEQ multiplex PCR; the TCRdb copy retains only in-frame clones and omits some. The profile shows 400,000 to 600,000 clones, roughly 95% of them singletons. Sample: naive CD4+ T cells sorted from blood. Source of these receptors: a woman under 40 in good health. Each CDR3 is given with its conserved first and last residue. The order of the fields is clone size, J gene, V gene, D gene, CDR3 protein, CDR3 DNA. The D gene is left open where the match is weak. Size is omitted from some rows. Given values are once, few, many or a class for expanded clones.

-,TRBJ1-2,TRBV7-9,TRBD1,CASSQGQGAEGGYTF,TGTGCCAGCAGCCAGGGACAGGGGGCGGAGGGTGGCTACACCTTC
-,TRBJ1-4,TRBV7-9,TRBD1,CASRSQGFNEKLFF,TGTGCCAGCAGATCACAGGGGTTTAATGAAAAACTGTTTTTT
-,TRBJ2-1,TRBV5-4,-,CASSSMNNEQFF,TGTGCCAGCAGCTCGATGAACAATGAGCAGTTCTTC
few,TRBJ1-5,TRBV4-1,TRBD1,CASSPGQGGNQPQHF,TGCGCCAGCAGCCCAGGACAGGGGGGCAATCAGCCCCAGCATTTT
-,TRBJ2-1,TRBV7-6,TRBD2,CASTARPLAGPPNNEQFF,TGTGCCAGCACCGCACGTCCCTTAGCGGGCCCCCCCAACAATGAGCAGTTCTTC
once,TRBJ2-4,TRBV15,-,CATRPQLGLGKNIQYF,TGTGCCACCAGACCTCAACTAGGACTGGGGAAAAACATTCAGTACTTC
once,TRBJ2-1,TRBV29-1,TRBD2,CSVIPLLAGGPSYNEQFF,TGCAGCGTGATCCCCTTACTAGCGGGAGGCCCCTCCTACAATGAGCAGTTCTTC
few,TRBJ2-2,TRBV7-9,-,CASSLSESGELFF,TGTGCCAGCAGCTTAAGTGAGTCCGGGGAGCTGTTTTTT
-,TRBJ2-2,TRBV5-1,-,CASSLSGEYTGELFF,TGCGCCAGCAGCTTGAGTGGGGAGTACACCGGGGAGCTGTTTTTT
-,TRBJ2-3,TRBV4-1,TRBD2,CASSQLRAGGTDTQYF,TGCGCCAGCAGCCAACTTCGAGCGGGAGGCACAGATACGCAGTATTTT
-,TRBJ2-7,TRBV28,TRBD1,CASTSGTGSYEQYF,TGTGCCAGCACCTCCGGGACAGGGTCTTACGAGCAGTACTTC
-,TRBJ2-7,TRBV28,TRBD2,CASSWIAGTSLDEQYF,TGTGCCAGCAGTTGGATTGCCGGGACTAGCCTGGACGAGCAGTACTTC
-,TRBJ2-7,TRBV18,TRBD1,CASSPVQGSEQYF,TGTGCCAGCTCACCAGTACAGGGGAGCGAGCAGTACTTC
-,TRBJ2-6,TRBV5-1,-,CASKQAASGANVLTF,TGCGCCAGCAAACAGGCCGCCTCTGGGGCCAACGTCCTGACTTTC
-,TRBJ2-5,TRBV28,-,CASRSVGKKIETQYF,TGTGCCAGCAGGTCCGTAGGAAAAAAAATCGAGACCCAGTACTTC
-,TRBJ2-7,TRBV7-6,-,CASSARGSYEQYF,TGTGCCAGCAGCGCTCGGGGCTCCTACGAGCAGTACTTC
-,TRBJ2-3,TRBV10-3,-,CAIRPRWGDTQYF,TGTGCCATCAGACCTAGGTGGGGGGATACGCAGTATTTT
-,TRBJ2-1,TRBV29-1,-,CSAPGISREVYNEQFF,TGCAGCGCCCCAGGGATTTCGAGAGAGGTCTACAATGAGCAGTTCTTC
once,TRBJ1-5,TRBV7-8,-,CASSVGAGHLGQPQHF,TGTGCCAGCAGCGTGGGGGCAGGGCATCTTGGTCAGCCCCAGCATTTT
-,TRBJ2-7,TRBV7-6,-,CASSSSGLNSYEQYF,TGTGCCAGCAGCTCGAGCGGGCTAAATTCCTACGAGCAGTACTTC
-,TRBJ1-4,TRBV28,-,CASSLGAPNEKLFF,TGTGCCAGCAGTCTAGGGGCGCCTAATGAAAAACTGTTTTTT
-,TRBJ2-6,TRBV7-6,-,CANQPGVLFRGANVLTF,TGTGCCAACCAGCCCGGGGTTCTTTTCAGGGGGGCCAACGTCCTGACTTTC
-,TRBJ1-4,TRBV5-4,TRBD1,CASSSGTGGQLNEKLFF,TGTGCCAGCAGCTCCGGGACAGGGGGGCAGCTTAATGAAAAACTGTTTTTT
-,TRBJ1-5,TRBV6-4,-,CASSDSAEGGQPQHF,TGTGCCAGCAGTGACTCTGCTGAGGGGGGTCAGCCCCAGCATTTT
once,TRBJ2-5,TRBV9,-,CASSLLTGTSQETQYF,TGTGCCAGCAGCTTACTCACCGGGACATCACAAGAGACCCAGTACTTC
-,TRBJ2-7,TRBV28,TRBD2,CASSQGGRMGRSEQYF,TGTGCCAGCAGTCAGGGCGGGAGGATGGGCCGGAGCGAGCAGTACTTC
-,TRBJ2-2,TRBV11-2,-,CASSLTGELFF,TGTGCCAGCAGCCTCACCGGGGAGCTGTTTTTT
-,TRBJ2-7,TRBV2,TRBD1,CASSRQGVYEQYF,TGTGCCAGCTCGAGACAGGGGGTTTACGAGCAGTACTTC
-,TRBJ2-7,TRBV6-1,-,CASSEVFGTSYEQYF,TGTGCCAGCAGTGAAGTATTCGGAACCTCCTACGAGCAGTACTTC
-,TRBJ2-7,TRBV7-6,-,CASSSGAQLQTEQYF,TGTGCCAGCAGCTCGGGGGCCCAGCTGCAAACCGAGCAGTACTTC
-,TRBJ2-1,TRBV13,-,CASSPHESNEQFF,TGTGCCAGCAGCCCCCACGAGAGCAATGAGCAGTTCTTC
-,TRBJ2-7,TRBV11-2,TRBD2,CASSLDLAVSYEQYF,TGTGCCAGCAGCTTAGATCTAGCGGTCTCCTACGAGCAGTACTTC
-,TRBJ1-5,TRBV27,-,CASSRSRSNQPQHF,TGTGCCAGCAGTAGGTCCAGGAGCAATCAGCCCCAGCATTTT
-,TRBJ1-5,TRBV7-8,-,CASSLARGSFPSDF,TGTGCCAGCAGCTTAGCCAGGGGAAGTTTTCCGTCGGATTTT
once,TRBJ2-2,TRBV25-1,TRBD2,CASSRAGGTGELFF,TGTGCCAGCAGTCGAGCGGGAGGCACCGGGGAGCTGTTTTTT
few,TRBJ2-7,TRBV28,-,CASSGVSYEQYF,TGTGCCAGCAGTGGGGTCTCCTACGAGCAGTACTTC
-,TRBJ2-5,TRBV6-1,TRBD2,CASRGGASGQETQYF,TGTGCCAGCAGGGGGGGGGCTAGCGGGCAAGAGACCCAGTACTTC
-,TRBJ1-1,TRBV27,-,CASGLGSGAFF,TGTGCCAGCGGGTTGGGGTCGGGTGCTTTCTTT
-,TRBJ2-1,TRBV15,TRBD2,CATSRATGGPYNEQFF,TGTGCCACCAGCAGAGCTACGGGAGGCCCCTACAATGAGCAGTTCTTC
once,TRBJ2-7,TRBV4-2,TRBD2,CASRRTSGRYSYEQYF,TGTGCCAGCAGAAGGACTAGCGGGAGATACTCCTACGAGCAGTACTTC
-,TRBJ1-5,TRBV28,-,CASSFPPTSNQPQHF,TGTGCCAGCAGTTTCCCCCCCACAAGCAATCAGCCCCAGCATTTT
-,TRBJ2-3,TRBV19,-,CASSMGGKPDTQYF,TGTGCCAGTAGTATGGGGGGAAAGCCAGATACGCAGTATTTT
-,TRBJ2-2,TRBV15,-,CATSRGSGELFF,TGTGCCACCAGTAGGGGCAGCGGGGAGCTGTTTTTT
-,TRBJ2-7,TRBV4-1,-,CASSQEVGEQYF,TGCGCCAGCAGCCAAGAGGTGGGCGAGCAGTACTTC
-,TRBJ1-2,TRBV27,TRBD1,CASSPWTGGADGYTF,TGTGCCAGCAGTCCGTGGACAGGGGGCGCGGATGGCTACACCTTC
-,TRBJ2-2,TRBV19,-,CASSIGEANTGELFF,TGTGCCAGTAGTATCGGGGAGGCGAACACCGGGGAGCTGTTTTTT
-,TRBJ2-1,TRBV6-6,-,CASSIGSYNEQFF,TGTGCCAGCAGTATAGGCTCCTACAATGAGCAGTTCTTC
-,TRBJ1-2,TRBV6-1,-,CASSPYTIYGYTF,TGTGCCAGCAGCCCTTACACTATCTATGGCTACACCTTC
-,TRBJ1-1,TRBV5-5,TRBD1,CASSWAGGDITEAFF,TGTGCCAGCAGCTGGGCAGGGGGGGATATCACTGAAGCTTTCTTT
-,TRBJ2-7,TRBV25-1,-,CASSERQGYEQYF,TGTGCCAGCAGTGAAAGGCAGGGGTACGAGCAGTACTTC
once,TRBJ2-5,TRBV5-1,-,CASSLSVRETQYF,TGCGCCAGCAGCTTGAGCGTCAGAGAGACCCAGTACTTC
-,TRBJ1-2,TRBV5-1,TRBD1,CASSLGQGAFGYTF,TGCGCCAGCAGCTTGGGACAGGGGGCTTTTGGCTACACCTTC
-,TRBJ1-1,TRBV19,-,CASSMIGKNTEAFF,TGTGCCAGTAGTATGATAGGGAAGAACACTGAAGCTTTCTTT
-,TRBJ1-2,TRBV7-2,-,CASSPAGLPGYTF,TGTGCCAGCAGCCCGGCAGGGCTCCCTGGCTACACCTTC
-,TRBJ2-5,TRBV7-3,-,CASSFAGAVGETQYF,TGTGCCAGCAGCTTCGCAGGGGCGGTAGGGGAGACCCAGTACTTC
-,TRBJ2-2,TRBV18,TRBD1,CASSPQGATNTGELFF,TGTGCCAGCTCACCACAGGGGGCCACTAACACCGGGGAGCTGTTTTTT
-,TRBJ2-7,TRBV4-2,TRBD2,CASRGREDYEQYF,TGTGCCTCCCGAGGGCGGGAGGACTACGAGCAGTACTTC
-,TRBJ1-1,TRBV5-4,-,CASSLWTLGTEAFF,TGTGCCAGCAGCTTATGGACCTTGGGAACTGAAGCTTTCTTT
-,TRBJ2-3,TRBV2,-,CATLLDSTDTQYF,TGTGCCACTCTCCTGGACAGCACAGATACGCAGTATTTT